This T cell receptor beta chain was documented in a study of T cells in Graves' hyperthyroidism and ophthalmopathy. Looked up from germline, CDR1 is MNHEY and CDR2 is SVGAGI. The CDR3 has 16 residues. V lost 2 bases to trimming and J lost 5 bases; unmatched junction nucleotides: 12. This clonotype was observed at least ten times. Its antigen is not known. General study points: Clonotypes that were expanded in thyroid above 0.001 mostly appeared in blood too.

Around 10 ml fresh peripheral blood yielded the PBMCs. Amplification of TCR beta CDR3 regions was performed using RNA transcripts as template. During a first-round RT-PCR of the TCR CDR3, the HTBI primer set was used. TCRdb fed the multiplex PCR reads into MiXCR, producing one record per CDR3 protein. The sample has 150,000 or so distinct CDR3 sequences, around 20% seen once; the top ten hold 67%. The receptor was derived from a woman in her 50s with Graves' hyperthyroidism that later progressed to Graves' ophthalmopathy. Sequenced sample: blood. V gene TRBV6-5 combines with J gene TRBJ2-7; TRBD2 agrees at 7 bases. CDR3 sequence (DNA): TGTGCCAGCAGTTACGGGCCCGGCGGGAGTAACCACGAGCAGTACTTC. The encoded protein is CASSYGPGGSNHEQYF.